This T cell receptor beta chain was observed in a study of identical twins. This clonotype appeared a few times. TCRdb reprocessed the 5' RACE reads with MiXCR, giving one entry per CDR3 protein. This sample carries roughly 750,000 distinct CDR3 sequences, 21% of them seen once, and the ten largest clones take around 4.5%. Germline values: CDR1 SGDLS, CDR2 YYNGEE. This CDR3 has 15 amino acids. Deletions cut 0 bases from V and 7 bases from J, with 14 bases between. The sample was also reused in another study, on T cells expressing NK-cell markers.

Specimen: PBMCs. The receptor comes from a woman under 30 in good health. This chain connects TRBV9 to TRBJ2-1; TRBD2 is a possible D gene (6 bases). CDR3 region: CASSVANGGRNEQFF. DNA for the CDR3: TGTGCCAGCAGCGTAGCTAATGGGGGGAGGAATGAGCAGTTCTTC. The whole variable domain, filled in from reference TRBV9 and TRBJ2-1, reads DSGVTQTPKHLITATGQRVTLRCSPRSGDLSVYWYQQSLDQGLQFLIQYYNGEERAKGNILERFSAQQFPDLHSELNLSSLELGDSALYFCASSVANGGRNEQFFGPGTRLTVL.